A selection of T cell receptor beta chains follows, all from one sample in a study of blood T cell repertoires in COVID-19. Profiling relied on immunoSEQ multiplex PCR, and the TCRdb table lists in-frame clones only, not all of them. The table records nearly 350,000 clones, more than 75% of them present only once. The sequencing sample was made of peripheral blood. The origin of the receptors is a woman between 18 and 29 years old who had recovered from COVID-19. Both conserved end residues are part of each CDR3. The order of the fields is J gene, V gene, CDR3 protein.

>TRBJ2-3|TRBV5-4
CASSLPGTGSTDTQYF
>TRBJ1-2|TRBV11-3
CASSFLGVDYGYTF
>TRBJ1-2|TRBV6-2/TRBV6-3
CASSYLPTYALNYGYTF
>TRBJ1-2|TRBV4-3
CASSPSRAYGYTF
>TRBJ1-3|TRBV12-3/TRBV12-4
CASRQSGGTIYF
>TRBJ1-2|TRBV11-2
CASSTHTGGYTF
>TRBJ2-1|TRBV7-7
CASSETAYNEQFF
>TRBJ1-2|TRBV2
CASTNSLYYGYTF
>TRBJ2-2|TRBV7-6
CASSLEAGGATGELFF
>TRBJ1-2|TRBV7-9
CASSRVDYGYTF
>TRBJ2-2|TRBV4-3
CASSPGIAGALDTGELFF
>TRBJ1-2|TRBV2
CASSGTANYGYTF
>TRBJ1-3|TRBV30
CAWSTGFSGNTIYF
>TRBJ1-1|TRBV11-3
CASSLRTGGVTEAFF
>TRBJ1-2|TRBV24-1
CATSDRTGGGYGYTF
>TRBJ2-1|TRBV3-1/TRBV3-2
CASSRYAGENEQFF
>TRBJ2-1|TRBV19
CASSVGGGVEQFF
>TRBJ1-1|TRBV3-1/TRBV3-2
CASSQPVAGTEAFF
>TRBJ2-2|TRBV19
CASTDGGHSGELFF
>TRBJ1-2|TRBV28
CASSDSHEDYGYTF
>TRBJ2-3|TRBV11-3
CASSLGGRAELADTQYF
>TRBJ2-3|TRBV9
CASSVRGVGTEDTQYF
>TRBJ2-3|TRBV6-2/TRBV6-3
CASSYPRTGGNTQYF